Below, 21 T cell receptor beta chains from the same sample are listed, as sequenced in a study of cytomegalovirus exposure and HLA in healthy donors. Primers for the PCR totalled 60 Vbeta and 13 Jbeta. Some clones are missing from TCRdb's copy, which holds only in-frame ones; the method was immunoSEQ multiplex PCR. The table shows roughly 170,000 clones, with roughly 79% occurring only once. Sample: PBMCs. The receptors come from a man aged 25 to 40 in good health and CMV-seronegative.

In its sample, this clone was seen a few times. V and J are TRBV7-6 and TRBJ2-2, with D maybe TRBD1 (5 bases). The germline gives CDR1 SGHVS, CDR2 FNYEAQ. Deletions cut 5 bases from V and 4 bases from J, with 8 bases between. This CDR3 spans 13 amino acids. CDR3 nucleotide sequence: TGTGCCAGCAGCCCCAGGGCCACCGGGGAGCTGTTTTTT. The encoded protein is CASSPRATGELFF. The full variable domain, completed using reference TRBV7-6 and TRBJ2-2, is GAGVSQSPRYKVTKRGQDVALRCDPISGHVSLYWYRQALGQGPEFLTYFNYEAQQDKSGLPNDRFSAERPEGSISTLTIQRTEQRDSAMYRCASSPRATGELFFGEGSRLTVL.

V is TRBV6-6 and J is TRBJ2-3, with D possibly being TRBD2 (6 bases). This CDR3 contains 13 residues. Trimming left V 6 bases short and J 3 bases short, with 10 bases between. The germline V gene encodes CDR1 MNHNY and CDR2 SVGAGI (reference sequence). The CDR3 here is CASSRLVTDTQYF. CDR3 DNA: TGTGCCAGCAGCAGACTAGTAACAGATACGCAGTATTTT.

V is TRBV11-2 and J is TRBJ2-7; D not certain. Germline lookup yields CDR1 SGHAT and CDR2 FQNNGV. V was cut by 1 base and J by 3 bases, with 10 bases left in between. This CDR3 contains 14 residues. The CDR3 protein is CASSLGAAHYEQYF. The CDR3 DNA reads TGTGCCAGCAGCTTAGGCGCGGCGCACTACGAGCAGTACTTC. The complete variable domain, with remaining parts taken from reference TRBV11-2 and TRBJ2-7, reads EAGVAQSPRYKIIEKRQSVAFWCNPISGHATLYWYQQILGQGPKLLIQFQNNGVVDDSQLPKDRFSAERLKGVDSTLKIQPAKLEDSAVYLCASSLGAAHYEQYFGPGTRLTVT.

J is TRBJ2-7 and V is TRBV7-3; 8 nucleotides line up with TRBD1. This CDR3 spans 14 amino acids. J was trimmed by 1 base and V by 5 bases; bases with no gene match: 4. Germline V gene data show CDR1 as SGHTA and CDR2 as FQGTGA. The CDR3 is CASSTGTGSYEQYF. DNA of the CDR3: TGTGCCAGCAGCACCGGGACAGGATCCTACGAGCAGTACTTC. Complete variable domain (other parts from reference TRBV7-3 and TRBJ2-7): GAGVSQTPSNKVTEKGKYVELRCDPISGHTALYWYRQSLGQGPEFLIYFQGTGAADDSGLPNDRFFAVRPEGSVSTLKIQRTERGDSAVYLCASSTGTGSYEQYFGPGTRLTVT.

V gene TRBV28 combines with J gene TRBJ2-6; the match to TRBD1 covers 8 bases. The CDR3 is 16 residues long. V lost 5 bases and J lost 2; bases outside the gene matches: 5. The germline gives CDR1 MDHEN, CDR2 SYDVKM. CDR3 DNA sequence: TGTGCCAGCAGTGCGGACAGGGTGGCTGGGGCCAACGTCCTGACTTTC. Amino acids: CASSADRVAGANVLTF.

V is TRBV4-1 and J is TRBJ2-3; D is unclear. Trimming took 4 bases from V and 5 from J, leaving 7 bases between them. The CDR3 length is 12 residues. Germline CDR1 is MGHRA and CDR2 is YSYEKL. CDR3 loop: CASSPDRDTQYF. CDR3 DNA sequence: TGCGCCAGCAGCCCCGATAGAGATACGCAGTATTTT.

This clone was counted between two and nine times. The chain combines TRBV30 with TRBJ2-1; 8 bases line up with TRBD2. The trim removed 5 bases at V and 7 bases at J, leaving 7 bases unmatched. Germline V gene sequence: CDR1 GTSNPN, CDR2 SVGIG (reference sequence). CDR3 length: 13 amino acids. The CDR3 nucleotides are TGTGCCTGGGCGGGAGGTATTGGAAATGAGCAGTTCTTC. This encodes CAWAGGIGNEQFF.

This clone was detected a few times. The CDR3 DNA reads TGTGCCATCAGTCAACTGTTAACTGGAAACACCATATATTTT. Residues: CAISQLLTGNTIYF. The chain is built from TRBV10-3 and TRBJ1-3; no clear D. CDR1 is ENHRY, CDR2 SYGVKD, per germline. V lost 5 bases to trimming and J lost 2 bases, with 10 bases between them. This CDR3 is built from 14 residues.

The chain is built from TRBV7-3 and TRBJ1-5; D is ambiguous. CDR1 and CDR2 (germline): SGHTA, FQGTGA. Trimming stripped 6 bases from V and 2 bases from J, with 8 bases between. CDR3 size: 13 residues. The CDR3 coding sequence is TGTGCCAGCAGTCGGGATCGCAATCAGCCCCAGCATTTT. Its translation is CASSRDRNQPQHF.

V and J are TRBV27 and TRBJ2-5; 7 bases match TRBD2. Germline V CDR1 and CDR2: MNHEY, SMNVEV (reference sequence). V trimming: 2 bases; J trimming: 10 bases; junction bases outside the gene matches: 13. The CDR3 is 15 amino acids. The CDR3 region is CASSLAAGAPADQYF. CDR3 nucleotide sequence: TGTGCCAGCAGTTTAGCGGCGGGAGCCCCTGCGGACCAGTACTTC.

The chain is built from TRBV4-1 and TRBJ1-2; TRBD1 is a possible D gene (5 bases). CDR1 and CDR2 (germline): MGHRA, YSYEKL. Trimming stripped 1 base from V and 4 bases from J, with 16 bases between. The CDR3 totals 16 residues. The CDR3 sequence is CASSQVQWQGGYGYTF. The CDR3 DNA is TGCGCCAGCAGCCAAGTGCAGTGGCAGGGAGGCTATGGCTACACCTTC.

The genes are TRBV6-1 and TRBJ2-1, with TRBD1 identical over 7 bases. J lost 5 bases, V lost 7 bases, and 5 bases had no gene match. CDR1 is MNHNS, CDR2 SASEGT, per germline. The CDR3 is 13 amino acids. CDR3 in amino acids: CASTGQVNNEQFF. As DNA, the CDR3 is TGTGCCAGCACCGGACAGGTAAACAATGAGCAGTTCTTC.

The V call is TRBV10-1, the J call TRBJ1-1; D remains ambiguous. CDR1 and CDR2 from the germline V gene are WNHNN and SYGVQD (reference sequence). This CDR3 has 14 amino acids. V was trimmed by 2 bases and J by 0 bases, leaving 7 bases between them. CDR3 DNA sequence: TGCGCCAGCAGTGAGGGCTCCATGAACACTGAAGCTTTCTTT. Its translation: CASSEGSMNTEAFF.

Only a few counts were recorded for this clone. The chain carries TRBV9 and TRBJ1-1; TRBD1 agrees at 7 bases. V dropped 3 bases and J dropped 5; count of bases not matched to a gene: 10. The CDR3 length is 15 residues. Germline V gene data show CDR1 as SGDLS and CDR2 as YYNGEE. DNA for the CDR3: TGTGCCAGCAGCGGACCCCAGGGGGGCGGAACTGAAGCTTTCTTT. It yields the protein CASSGPQGGGTEAFF.

This sequence joins TRBV18 and TRBJ2-1; D gene unclear. CDR1 KGHSH and CDR2 LQKENI come from the germline V gene. Trimming took 4 bases from V and 9 from J, leaving 16 bases between them. The CDR3 is made up of 14 amino acids. The CDR3 bases are TGTGCCAGCTCACGGTCAGGTACGACCAGTGAGCAGTTCTTC. It codes for CASSRSGTTSEQFF. Based on the CDR3 plus reference TRBV18 and TRBJ2-1, the full variable domain is NAGVMQNPRHLVRRRGQEARLRCSPMKGHSHVYWYRQLPEEGLKFMVYLQKENIIDESGMPKERFSAEFPKEGPSILRIQQVVRGDSAAYFCASSRSGTTSEQFFGPGTRLTVL.

The V gene is TRBV11-3, the J gene TRBJ2-3; 11 nucleotides align to TRBD2. Trimming took 5 bases from V and 3 from J; bases not matched to a gene: 4. This CDR3 spans 15 amino acids. Germline V CDR1 and CDR2: SGHNT, YENEEA. CDR3 residues: CASSRGLAVTDTQYF. The CDR3 region has the DNA TGTGCCAGCAGCCGGGGACTAGCGGTGACAGATACGCAGTATTTT.

The V gene is TRBV14, the J gene TRBJ2-5, with 10 bases fitting TRBD1. Germline assignment: CDR1 SGHDN and CDR2 FVKESK. The CDR3 sequence is 16 residues long. V lost 3 bases to trimming and J lost 1 base; unmatched junction nucleotides: 5. Here the CDR3 reads CASSHAGTGVQETQYF. For the CDR3, the DNA is TGTGCCAGCAGCCACGCCGGGACAGGGGTCCAAGAGACCCAGTACTTC.

This chain links TRBV7-9 with TRBJ2-7, with 7 bases that match TRBD2. With 5 bases clipped from V and 0 bases from J, the junction kept 10 bases outside the gene matches. The CDR3 runs 16 residues. CDR1 is SEHNR, CDR2 FQNEAQ, per germline (reference sequence). This chain's CDR3 is CASSHALAASSYEQYF. CDR3 sequence (DNA): TGTGCCAGCAGCCACGCTCTAGCGGCGAGCTCCTACGAGCAGTACTTC.

The sample holds a few counts of this clone. This chain connects TRBV4-1 to TRBJ2-1, with 13 positions matching TRBD2. Germline V lookup: CDR1 MGHRA, CDR2 YSYEKL. Trimming removed 4 bases from V and 8 bases from J; junction bases left unmatched: 8. This CDR3 spans 16 amino acids. Here the CDR3 reads CASSPEGLAGVYEQFF. The CDR3, as DNA: TGCGCCAGCAGCCCCGAAGGACTAGCGGGAGTTTATGAGCAGTTCTTC.

V gene TRBV5-6 combines with J gene TRBJ1-1; 12 bases align to TRBD1. Germline trimming cut 4 bases from V and 10 bases from J; bases unmatched to any gene: 8. The CDR3 spans 14 residues. Germline V gene sequence: CDR1 SGHDT, CDR2 YYEEEE. The CDR3 protein is CASSQGTGGGRAFF. In DNA, the CDR3 is TGTGCCAGCAGCCAAGGGACAGGGGGCGGCAGAGCTTTCTTT.

This rearrangement joins TRBV5-1 to TRBJ1-5; D gene unclear. Trimming shortened V by 5 bases and J by 0 bases, and 9 bases separated the two germline ends. Germline-derived CDR1 and CDR2 are SGHRS and YFSETQ. The CDR3 has 14 amino acids. DNA for the CDR3: TGCGCCAGCAGTTACGGGGATAGCAATCAGCCCCAGCATTTT. As protein: CASSYGDSNQPQHF.